Each of the 20 T cell receptor beta chains below was sequenced from the same sample in a study of OX40 agonist ivuxolimab in advanced cancers. Some clones are missing from TCRdb's copy, which holds only in-frame ones; the method was immunoSEQ multiplex PCR. The table lists tens of thousands of clones, more than 75% of them singletons. The source material was CD4+ or CD8+ T cells sorted from blood, sampled in a trial of the OX40 agonist ivuxolimab. The receptors shown here come from an adult with an advanced solid tumor such as melanoma, head and neck, liver or kidney cancer.

This chain joins TRBV5-1 and TRBJ1-1; D possibly corresponds to TRBD1 (5 bases). Germline values: CDR1 SGHRS, CDR2 YFSETQ. This CDR3 has 13 amino acids. The germline V and J ends were trimmed by 4 bases and 6 bases, with 13 bases remaining between them. The DNA of the CDR3 is TGCGCCAGCAGCCGCGGGACTACAGCTGAAGCTTTCTTT. Amino acids: CASSRGTTAEAFF.

The J gene is TRBJ1-3, the V gene TRBV7-2; D might be TRBD1 (5 bases). The CDR3 covers 15 residues. Trimming pared 5 bases from V and 7 bases from J, leaving 18 bases between. Germline CDR1 is SGHTA and CDR2 is FQGNSA. The CDR3 here is CASSQSGTALNTIYF. CDR3 sequence (DNA): TGTGCCAGCAGCCAAAGCGGGACCGCGCTGAACACCATATATTTT.

J is TRBJ1-3 and V is TRBV5-6; 8 positions agree with TRBD1. Germline assignment: CDR1 SGHDT and CDR2 YYEEEE. The CDR3 sequence is 18 residues long. J was trimmed by 0 bases and V by 4 bases; bases with no gene match: 12. In DNA, the CDR3 is TGTGCCAGCAGCCCCGGGACAGGAGGACCTATCTCTGGAAACACCATATATTTT. Amino acids: CASSPGTGGPISGNTIYF.

This chain connects TRBV7-8 to TRBJ2-7, with TRBD1 identical over 10 bases. The germline CDR1 and CDR2 sequences are SGHVS and FQNEAQ. V lost 5 bases and J lost 2; bases outside the gene matches: 6. This CDR3 has 15 amino acids. CDR3 DNA: TGTGCCAGCAGCCGAGGACAGGGGGGAACCTACGAGCAGTACTTC. It yields the protein CASSRGQGGTYEQYF. The full variable domain, completed using reference TRBV7-8 and TRBJ2-7, is GAGVSQSPRYKVAKRGQDVALRCDPISGHVSLFWYQQALGQGPEFLTYFQNEAQLDKSGLPSDRFFAERPEGSVSTLKIQRTQQEDSAVYLCASSRGQGGTYEQYFGPGTRLTVT.

The chain combines TRBV5-5 with TRBJ1-1, with TRBD1 matching 7 bases. V was clipped by 4 bases and J by 1 base; unmatched bases: 7. The CDR3 covers 15 residues. Germline V gives CDR1 SGHKS, CDR2 YYEKEE (reference sequence). The CDR3 is CASSGGDSWNTEAFF. The CDR3 bases are TGTGCCAGCAGCGGGGGGGACAGCTGGAACACTGAAGCTTTCTTT.

The chain recombines TRBV6-4 with TRBJ2-1; 8 bases map to TRBD2. Losses at the gene ends were 3 bases for V and 4 bases for J; bases not matched to a gene: 5. From germline, CDR1 is MRHNA and CDR2 SNTAGT. The CDR3 spans 15 residues. CDR3 sequence (DNA): TGTGCCAGCAGTGAGGTAGCGGGGCGGTACAATGAGCAGTTCTTC. It specifies CASSEVAGRYNEQFF.

The chain carries TRBV5-1 and TRBJ2-3; possible D gene TRBD2, 5 bases. Germline assignment: CDR1 SGHRS and CDR2 YFSETQ. With 2 bases removed from V and 0 bases from J, the gap between germline ends came to 13 bases. CDR3 size: 16 residues. CDR3 loop: CASSFRSGTSTDTQYF. The CDR3 nucleotides read TGCGCCAGCAGCTTTAGGAGCGGTACTAGCACAGATACGCAGTATTTT.

In its sample, this clone was seen a few times. The chain links TRBV6-1 to TRBJ1-1; possible D gene TRBD1, 6 bases. The germline V gene has CDR1 MNHNS and CDR2 SASEGT. V gave up 7 bases and J gave up 4 bases, with 13 bases separating them. CDR3 size: 13 residues. CDR3 region: CASNKQGSTEAFF. The CDR3 DNA sequence: TGTGCCAGCAATAAGCAGGGGAGCACTGAAGCTTTCTTT.

J is TRBJ2-7 and V is TRBV5-1, with TRBD1 matching 7 bases. The CDR3 loop spans 15 amino acids. V trimming: 3 bases; J trimming: 6 bases; junction bases outside the gene matches: 12. Germline values: CDR1 SGHRS, CDR2 YFSETQ. DNA of the CDR3: TGCGCCAGCAGCTCCTTCGGGACAGTCGGCGGCGAGCAGTACTTC. This sequence encodes CASSSFGTVGGEQYF. The full variable domain, completed using reference TRBV5-1 and TRBJ2-7, is KAGVTQTPRYLIKTRGQQVTLSCSPISGHRSVSWYQQTPGQGLQFLFEYFSETQRNKGNFPGRFSGRQFSNSRSEMNVSTLELGDSALYLCASSSFGTVGGEQYFGPGTRLTVT.

The rearrangement links TRBV7-2 to TRBJ1-5, with D unclear. CDR1 is SGHTA, CDR2 FQGNSA, per germline. Between the trimmed V and J ends, which lost 5 bases and 2 bases, there was a span of 10 bases. CDR3 length: 14 amino acids. Written as DNA, the CDR3 is TGTGCCAGCAGCCCCCGGGGAGGCAATCAGCCCCAGCATTTT. The encoded protein is CASSPRGGNQPQHF.

The chain employs TRBV18 and TRBJ1-2, with 7 bases matching TRBD1. V dropped 4 bases and J dropped 8; count of bases not matched to a gene: 7. This CDR3 region has 13 residues. CDR1 is KGHSH, CDR2 LQKENI, per germline. DNA of the CDR3: TGTGCCAGCTCACTGGGACAGCAGGAAGGCTACACCTTC. Translation: CASSLGQQEGYTF.

This clone was picked up one time. This chain connects TRBV7-2 to TRBJ2-5; 7 bases agree with TRBD2. The length of the CDR3 is 15 residues. CDR1 is SGHTA and CDR2 is FQGNSA in the germline V gene. The V segment lost 1 base and the J segment 2 bases; nucleotides outside the gene matches: 4. The CDR3 here is CASSLGGRLQETQYF. For the CDR3, the DNA is TGTGCCAGCAGCTTAGGCGGGAGACTTCAAGAGACCCAGTACTTC.

Only a few counts were recorded for this clone. The V gene is TRBV7-2, the J gene TRBJ1-1, with 7 nucleotides matching TRBD1. V shed 4 bases, J shed 6 bases, and the junction held 8 bases outside the gene matches. The germline V gene has CDR1 SGHTA and CDR2 FQGNSA. This CDR3 has 14 residues. The CDR3 DNA is TGTGCCAGCAGCTGGGGACAGCCAGGGGCTGAAGCTTTCTTT. This translates into CASSWGQPGAEAFF.

J is TRBJ1-1 and V is TRBV6-5; D possibly corresponds to TRBD1 (5 bases). Germline loops: CDR1 MNHEY, CDR2 SVGAGI. Trimming stripped 6 bases from V and 2 bases from J, with 13 bases between. The CDR3 spans 14 residues. CDR3 in amino acids: CASSSGAENTEAFF. The DNA of the CDR3 is TGTGCCAGCAGCTCTGGGGCGGAAAACACTGAAGCTTTCTTT.

The rearrangement links TRBV19 to TRBJ1-5; 7 bases align to TRBD1. This CDR3 region has 17 residues. The V gene end was trimmed by 2 bases and the J gene end by 4 bases; junction bases not matched to a gene: 11. Germline V CDR1 and CDR2: LNHDA, SQIVND (reference sequence). The DNA for the CDR3 is TGTGCCAGTAGTATATCCCGACAGGGTGCGCGAAATCAGCCCCAGCATTTT. It encodes CASSISRQGARNQPQHF. Combining the CDR3 with reference TRBV19 and TRBJ1-5 gives the whole variable domain DGGITQSPKYLFRKEGQNVTLSCEQNLNHDAMYWYRQDPGQGLRLIYYSQIVNDFQKGDIAEGYSVSREKKESFPLTVTSAQKNPTAFYLCASSISRQGARNQPQHFGDGTRLSIL.

The V call is TRBV7-9, the J call TRBJ1-1; unclear D gene. From germline, CDR1 is SEHNR and CDR2 FQNEAQ (reference sequence). Trimming removed 5 bases at V and 7 bases at J, with 17 bases between. The CDR3 is 14 amino acids. CDR3 in DNA: TGTGCCAGCAGCCCCTCCCGGCGATCCTATGAAGCTTTCTTT. As protein: CASSPSRRSYEAFF.

V usage is TRBV11-2 and J usage is TRBJ2-5; a weak D match, TRBD1 (6 bases). The J call may be mistaken, given a closer DNA end match to TRBJ2-7. Looked up from germline, CDR1 is SGHAT and CDR2 is FQNNGV. This CDR3 comprises 14 residues. The CDR3 bases are TGTGCCAGCAGCCCGGACAGTCCATGGGGCGAGCAGTACTTC. This gives the protein CASSPDSPWGEQYF.

The rearrangement links TRBV19 to TRBJ2-7, with 8 bases aligning to TRBD1. Per the germline V gene, CDR1 is LNHDA and CDR2 is SQIVND (reference sequence). V trimming: 7 bases; J trimming: 1 base; junction bases outside the gene matches: 6. The CDR3 has 14 amino acids. The CDR3 coding sequence is TGTGCCAGTAAGTTGCGGACAGGGTCCTACGAGCAGTACTTC. Protein sequence: CASKLRTGSYEQYF.

The CDR3 protein is CASSLVRGRSEPQHF. CDR3 coding DNA: TGTGCCAGCAGCTTGGTGAGGGGCCGAAGCGAGCCCCAGCATTTT. This sequence joins TRBV11-2 and TRBJ1-5, with D perhaps TRBD1 (5 bases). This CDR3 region has 15 residues. Germline V gives CDR1 SGHAT, CDR2 FQNNGV. V lost 3 bases, J lost 8 bases, and 17 bases lay in between.

The V call is TRBV7-2, the J call TRBJ1-4, with 8 bases identical to TRBD1. V trimming: 5 bases; J trimming: 1 base; junction bases outside the gene matches: 6. The CDR3 sequence is 16 residues long. Germline lookup yields CDR1 SGHTA and CDR2 FQGNSA. CDR3 sequence reads: CASSPGTGRTNEKLFF. CDR3 DNA: TGTGCCAGCAGCCCGGGGACAGGCCGAACTAATGAAAAACTGTTTTTT.